These 24 T cell receptor beta chains share one sample of origin, sequenced in a study of shared clonotypes between healthy human individuals. Libraries were prepared by immunoSEQ multiplex PCR; TCRdb keeps only in-frame clonotypes and omits some of them. The sample holds about 2.1 million clones, just over 90% seen once. CD45RO-negative cells were positively selected for CCR7, leaving out terminally differentiated effector memory CD45RA+ cells. Sequenced: naive CD8+ T cells from PBMCs. Every receptor here comes from a man aged 18 to 29 in good health. Some clones in this sample may be carry-over from other donors' samples.

The V call is TRBV27, the J call TRBJ2-7; perhaps TRBD2 as D (5 bases). Per germline, CDR1 MNHEY and CDR2 SMNVEV (reference sequence). The CDR3 has 12 residues. V gave up 5 bases and J gave up 6 bases, with 11 bases separating them. The chain's CDR3 is CASSVRAGEQYF. The CDR3 nucleotides are TGTGCCAGCAGTGTAAGGGCGGGCGAGCAGTACTTC.

The gene calls are TRBV5-1 and TRBJ2-1; 8 positions match TRBD1. The CDR3 runs 16 residues. The germline V gene has CDR1 SGHRS and CDR2 YFSETQ. J gave up 8 bases and V 0 bases, and 10 bases lay outside the gene matches. The CDR3 DNA reads TGCGCCAGCAGCTTGGGGCAGGGGGCTGGATGGGATGAGCAGTTCTTC. This translates into CASSLGQGAGWDEQFF.

Details on this clone: In the same sample, other DNA sequences code for this CDR3. The rearrangement joins TRBV20-1 to TRBJ2-1; no reliable D call. The germline gives CDR1 DFQATT, CDR2 SNEGSKA (reference sequence). The CDR3 contains 11 residues. Trimming took off 3 bases at V and 7 bases at J, with 7 bases between the two ends. The CDR3 loop reads CSARSGNEQFF. CDR3 in DNA: TGCAGTGCTAGGAGTGGGAATGAGCAGTTCTTC.

The CDR3 sequence is CASSEGTGTNEKLFF. The DNA for the CDR3 is TGTGCCAGCAGCGAAGGGACAGGGACTAATGAAAAACTGTTTTTT. The chain carries TRBV7-9 and TRBJ1-4; 9 bases are shared with TRBD1. CDR3 size: 15 residues. Germline assignment: CDR1 SEHNR and CDR2 FQNEAQ (reference sequence). With 5 bases clipped from V and 2 bases from J, the junction kept 3 bases outside the gene matches.

The chain has TRBV19 and TRBJ2-4; D not resolved. The CDR3 contains 14 residues. Germline V lookup: CDR1 LNHDA, CDR2 SQIVND (reference sequence). Trimming shortened V by 4 bases and J by 6 bases, and 13 bases separated the two germline ends. This CDR3 reads CASSSRGWLNIQYF. The CDR3 nucleotides are TGTGCCAGTAGTAGTCGTGGGTGGTTAAACATTCAGTACTTC.

The gene calls are TRBV30 and TRBJ1-2; 7 positions agree with TRBD1. The CDR3 totals 12 residues. V shed 0 bases and J 7 bases; nucleotides not matched to a gene: 2. Germline V CDR1 and CDR2: GTSNPN, SVGIG (reference sequence). The CDR3 bases are TGTGCCTGGAGTGTGACAGGGTTTGGCTACACCTTC. This sequence encodes CAWSVTGFGYTF.

This chain connects TRBV7-9 to TRBJ2-1, with D unclear. Germline CDR1 SEHNR, CDR2 FQNEAQ (reference sequence). V was trimmed by 3 bases and J by 4 bases, leaving 13 bases between them. This CDR3 comprises 15 residues. Written as DNA, the CDR3 is TGTGCCAGCAGCTTGGGTCGCCCAGCTTACAATGAGCAGTTCTTC. As protein: CASSLGRPAYNEQFF.

About this clone: The same CDR3 arises from other DNA sequences in this sample as well. The rearrangement joins TRBV30 to TRBJ1-1; D not resolved. V lost 0 bases to trimming and J lost 0 bases, with 5 bases between them. Looked up from germline, CDR1 is GTSNPN and CDR2 is SVGIG (reference sequence). The CDR3 is 13 amino acids. CDR3 nucleotides: TGTGCCTGGAGTGTTCTGATGAACACTGAAGCTTTCTTT. It is translated as CAWSVLMNTEAFF.

As regards this clone: The same CDR3 can be traced to other DNA sequences in this sample. The V call is TRBV27, the J call TRBJ2-3, with D unclear. Trimming shortened V by 2 bases and J by 2 bases, and 8 bases separated the two germline ends. This CDR3 is 14 amino acids long. Germline V lookup: CDR1 MNHEY, CDR2 SMNVEV (reference sequence). CDR3 residues: CASSLAGNTDTQYF. DNA for the CDR3: TGTGCCAGCAGTTTAGCCGGTAACACAGATACGCAGTATTTT.

The gene calls are TRBV5-8 and TRBJ1-5; D gene unclear. CDR1 and CDR2 (germline): SGHTS, YDEGEE. Trimming stripped 1 base from V and 0 bases from J, with 8 bases between. The CDR3 contains 15 residues. The CDR3 DNA follows: TGTGCCAGCAGCTTGTTTCCAGATAGCAATCAGCCCCAGCATTTT. This encodes CASSLFPDSNQPQHF.

The V gene is TRBV19, the J gene TRBJ1-2; D is unresolved. The CDR3 totals 14 residues. Trimming pared 5 bases from V and 6 bases from J, leaving 16 bases between. Germline V gene sequence: CDR1 LNHDA, CDR2 SQIVND (reference sequence). CDR3 region: CASSSDVLWDGYTF. The CDR3 DNA follows: TGTGCCAGTAGTTCGGACGTCCTTTGGGATGGCTACACCTTC.

This CDR3 is CASSLGGLRGYEQYF. The CDR3 nucleotides are TGTGCCAGCAGTCTGGGGGGACTAAGGGGCTACGAGCAGTACTTC. The V call is TRBV6-5, the J call TRBJ2-7, with 7 bases aligning to TRBD2. The germline V gene has CDR1 MNHEY and CDR2 SVGAGI. Trimming took 5 bases from V and 3 from J; bases not matched to a gene: 10. The CDR3 spans 15 residues.

The sample holds one count of this clone. The rearrangement joins TRBV6-1 to TRBJ2-4, with unresolved D. The V gene lost 1 base and the J gene lost 10 bases, with 5 bases spanning the gap. This CDR3 has 11 amino acids. Germline values: CDR1 MNHNS, CDR2 SASEGT. The CDR3 sequence: CASSEGGIQYF. The CDR3 DNA follows: TGTGCCAGCAGTGAAGGCGGAATTCAGTACTTC.

The chain joins TRBV9 to TRBJ2-1; 9 bases are shared with TRBD2. CDR1 is SGDLS, CDR2 YYNGEE, per germline. Germline trimming cut 3 bases from V and 4 bases from J; bases unmatched to any gene: 11. The CDR3 has 17 residues. This CDR3 reads CASSAYGASGTYNEQFF. In DNA, the CDR3 is TGTGCCAGCAGCGCCTATGGGGCTAGCGGGACATACAATGAGCAGTTCTTC.

The rearrangement joins TRBV7-3 to TRBJ2-3; TRBD2 might be the D (5 bases). The CDR3 covers 14 residues. Germline loops: CDR1 SGHTA, CDR2 FQGTGA. Between the trimmed V and J ends, which lost 1 base and 13 bases, there was a span of 18 bases. CDR3 sequence (DNA): TGTGCCAGCAGCTTAAGGAACTACAAATACGGGGAGTATTTT. Protein sequence: CASSLRNYKYGEYF.

The V call is TRBV9, the J call TRBJ1-4; D not certain. The germline V gene encodes CDR1 SGDLS and CDR2 YYNGEE. V lost 3 bases, J lost 5 bases, and 17 bases lay in between. This CDR3 contains 16 residues. CDR3 amino acids: CASSALGSPYNEKLFF. The CDR3 nucleotides are TGTGCCAGCAGCGCCCTTGGGAGCCCCTACAATGAAAAACTGTTTTTT.

This sequence joins TRBV15 and TRBJ2-1, with D uncertain. Germline CDR1 LNHNV, CDR2 YYDKDF (reference sequence). V lost 5 bases, J lost 9 bases, and 14 bases lay in between. The CDR3 has 13 amino acids. The CDR3: CATSDSVSGEQFF. CDR3 DNA sequence: TGTGCCACCAGCGATTCGGTCTCGGGTGAGCAGTTCTTC.

This clone was seen once. V is TRBV5-6 and J is TRBJ2-2, with 9 positions matching TRBD2. Trimming at V came to 3 bases and at J to 4 bases, leaving 7 bases not matched to a gene. This CDR3 is 16 amino acids long. The germline V gene has CDR1 SGHDT and CDR2 YYEEEE. This chain's CDR3 is CASSYPAGGATGELFF. Written as DNA, the CDR3 is TGTGCCAGCAGCTACCCCGCGGGGGGGGCCACCGGGGAGCTGTTTTTT.

The chain links TRBV9 to TRBJ1-1; D uncertain. Trimming removed 4 bases from V and 0 bases from J, with 10 bases in between. CDR1 SGDLS and CDR2 YYNGEE come from the germline V gene. The CDR3 is made up of 14 amino acids. DNA for the CDR3: TGTGCCAGCAGCTTGGACGGTTTGAACACTGAAGCTTTCTTT. Translating gives CASSLDGLNTEAFF.

The V gene is TRBV7-9, the J gene TRBJ2-5; tentatively, D is TRBD1 or TRBD2 (6 bases each). The CDR3 consists of 14 residues. Trimming removed 3 bases from V and 5 bases from J, with 13 bases in between. Germline V gene sequence: CDR1 SEHNR, CDR2 FQNEAQ (reference sequence). Here the CDR3 reads CASSFTLGGETQYF. The DNA for the CDR3 is TGTGCCAGCAGCTTTACCCTAGGGGGGGAGACCCAGTACTTC.

Only one count was recorded for this clone. The rearrangement joins TRBV30 to TRBJ1-2; the D is unclear. CDR3 length: 13 amino acids. The V end lost 3 bases, the J end lost 7 bases, and 15 bases lay between the germline ends. Per germline, CDR1 GTSNPN and CDR2 SVGIG (reference sequence). CDR3 loop: CAWRLGRVGGYTF. CDR3 sequence (DNA): TGTGCCTGGAGATTAGGGAGGGTAGGTGGCTACACCTTC.

The V call is TRBV19, the J call TRBJ1-1; the D is unclear. Per the germline V gene, CDR1 is LNHDA and CDR2 is SQIVND (reference sequence). The CDR3 extends over 14 amino acids. V shed 3 bases and J shed 2 bases, with 10 bases lying between them. In DNA form, the CDR3 reads TGTGCCAGTAGTATCACTGACGGTAACACTGAAGCTTTCTTT. It codes for CASSITDGNTEAFF.

The chain links TRBV10-3 to TRBJ2-7; TRBD2 aligns across 7 bases. This CDR3 contains 17 residues. Looked up from germline, CDR1 is ENHRY and CDR2 is SYGVKD. The V and J ends lost 0 bases and 0 bases, in that order; junction bases with no gene match: 8. This CDR3 is CAISESRLAVSSYEQYF. In nucleotides, the CDR3 is TGTGCCATCAGTGAGTCGCGTCTAGCGGTGAGCTCCTACGAGCAGTACTTC.

The chain carries TRBV29-1 and TRBJ2-2; D is uncertain. Germline CDR1 reads SQVTM; CDR2 reads ANQGSEA. Deletions cut 0 bases from V and 7 bases from J, with 3 bases between. There are 11 residues in the CDR3. The CDR3 bases are TGCAGCGTTGAAGATAACGGGGAGCTGTTTTTT. It is translated as CSVEDNGELFF.